Sequencing of this T cell receptor (beta chain) was carried out in a study of Graves' ophthalmopathy and Graves' hyperthyroidism. Study summary: The stable label applied to hyperthyroidism with no ophthalmopathy within 18 months of follow-up. Findings of the study overall: Ophthalmopathy could be told apart from stable hyperthyroidism by a 13-signature model (approximately 91% sensitivity, around 81% specificity).

In its sample, this clonotype was seen once. The antigen remains unidentified. Aged 18 to 65, hyperthyroidism patients had been newly diagnosed, with under 2 months' duration. Uncontrolled infections, pregnancy, lactation or other autoimmune diseases led to patient exclusion. RNA served as the template for amplifying TCR beta CDR3 regions. Second-round multiplex PCR came after a first-round RT-PCR that employed HTBI primers. TCRdb processed the multiplex PCR reads anew with MiXCR; each CDR3 protein has one entry. The sample includes more than 1,000,000 distinct CDR3 sequences, about 38% seen only once; the top ten take approximately 10%. V dropped 6 bases and J dropped 8 bases, with 17 bases sitting between them. This CDR3 has 14 residues. Germline V gene sequence: CDR1 DFQATT, CDR2 SNEGSKA (reference sequence).

This chain joins TRBV20-1 and TRBJ1-6, with no clear D. This clonotype was sampled from an adult man with Graves' hyperthyroidism. Source material: peripheral blood or thyroid tissue (not recorded which). The CDR3 DNA sequence: TGCAGTGCCATCACAAGTCGTTATCATTCACCCCTCCACTTT. Translating it yields CSAITSRYHSPLHF.